A selection of T cell receptor beta chains follows, all from one sample in a study of blood T cell repertoires in COVID-19. Only in-frame clones appear in the TCRdb table, and some are missing; sequencing was by immunoSEQ multiplex PCR. This sample has about 210,000 clones; 80% to 90% occur once, and the top ten carry approximately 2.9%. Sequenced sample: peripheral blood. The source of these receptors is a man in his fifties with active or convalescent COVID-19. CDR3s include the opening cysteine and the closing phenylalanine or tryptophan. A D gene is named only where the DNA matches it firmly. Size tells how often a clone was seen (once, few, many) or the class of an expanded clone, and some rows leave it out.

j_call	d_call	v_call	clone_size	cdr3_aa	cdr3_nt
TRBJ2-1	TRBD2	TRBV7-2	-	CASSLRGGADNEQFF	TGTGCCAGCAGCTTACGCGGGGGGGCCGACAATGAGCAGTTCTTC
TRBJ2-7	-	TRBV7-6	-	CASSLGGGPYEQYF	TGTGCCAGCAGCTTAGGGGGGGGGCCCTACGAGCAGTACTTC
TRBJ2-7	TRBD1	TRBV7-8	-	CASSLVTGQGAHEQYF	TGTGCCAGCAGCTTAGTTACCGGACAGGGCGCCCACGAGCAGTACTTC
TRBJ2-1	-	TRBV4-3	-	CASSQDYPGVELGNEQFF	TGCGCCAGCAGCCAAGATTATCCGGGGGTTGAACTGGGCAATGAGCAGTTCTTC
TRBJ1-1	-	TRBV19	-	CASSTRAEAFF	TGTGCCAGTAGTACTCGTGCTGAAGCTTTCTTT
TRBJ2-3	-	TRBV5-1	-	CASSLDGLSTDTQYF	TGCGCCAGCAGCTTGGATGGGCTTAGCACAGATACGCAGTATTTT
TRBJ2-7	-	TRBV7-9	-	CASSLAKEGGNRYEQYF	TGTGCCAGCAGCTTAGCGAAAGAGGGCGGGAACCGATACGAGCAGTACTTC
TRBJ1-1	-	TRBV7-6	-	CASSLEPRTEAFF	TGTGCCAGCAGCCTAGAACCTCGGACTGAAGCTTTCTTT
TRBJ1-1	TRBD1	TRBV10-3	-	CAISGTGTSTEAFF	TGTGCCATCAGTGGGACAGGGACCAGCACTGAAGCTTTCTTT
TRBJ2-3	-	TRBV3-1/TRBV3-2	-	CASSARTPSTDTQYF	TGTGCCAGCAGCGCCCGGACTCCGAGCACAGATACGCAGTATTTT
TRBJ2-3	-	TRBV5-1	-	CASSSTSTDTQYF	TGCGCCAGCAGCTCTACTAGCACAGATACGCAGTATTTT
TRBJ1-2	-	TRBV5-1	-	CASSPARGHSKENYGYTF	TGCGCCAGCAGCCCCGCCCGGGGACATTCCAAAGAAAACTATGGCTACACCTTC
TRBJ1-1	TRBD1	TRBV7-9	-	CASSFGGGVIGNTEAFF	TGTGCCAGCAGCTTTGGAGGGGGCGTGATCGGGAACACTGAAGCTTTCTTT
TRBJ1-3	-	TRBV19	once	CASRVSSGNTIYF	TGTGCCAGCAGGGTCTCATCTGGAAACACCATATATTTT
TRBJ1-2	TRBD1	TRBV14	-	CASSRAGGPYGYTF	TGTGCCAGCAGCCGAGCAGGGGGCCCCTATGGCTACACCTTC
TRBJ2-6	-	TRBV11-1	-	CASSNRNSGANVLTF	TGTGCCAGCAGCAACAGGAACTCTGGGGCCAACGTCCTGACTTTC
TRBJ1-2	TRBD1	TRBV11-1	-	CASSLGPDRGVYGYTF	TGTGCCAGCAGCTTGGGACCTGACAGGGGGGTCTATGGCTACACCTTC
TRBJ1-4	-	TRBV5-1	-	CASSQAPSVNEKLFF	TGCGCCAGCAGCCAAGCCCCTTCGGTAAATGAAAAACTGTTTTTT
TRBJ2-1	TRBD2	TRBV5-4	-	CASSPRGGRNEQFF	TGTGCCAGCAGCCCGCGGGGGGGCAGGAATGAGCAGTTCTTC
TRBJ1-2	-	TRBV2	-	CASSRGRGSGYTF	TGTGCCTCCAGCCGCGGCAGGGGAAGTGGCTACACCTTC
TRBJ2-1	-	TRBV5-1	-	CASSPGGRGFDNEQFF	TGCGCCAGCAGCCCAGGGGGGCGCGGTTTCGACAATGAGCAGTTCTTC
TRBJ2-7	-	TRBV28	-	CASSLRTSYEQYF	TGTGCCAGCAGTTTACGTACTTCCTACGAGCAGTACTTC
TRBJ2-5	TRBD1	TRBV10-3	-	CAIGGQVRETQYF	TGTGCCATCGGTGGACAGGTTAGGGAGACCCAGTACTTC
TRBJ2-7	TRBD2	TRBV19	-	CASSIAGSGSYEQYF	TGTGCCAGTAGTATAGCGGGAAGCGGGAGCTACGAGCAGTACTTC
TRBJ2-7	-	TRBV18	-	CASSPDTSYEQYF	TGTGCCAGCTCACCTGACACCAGCTACGAGCAGTACTTC
TRBJ2-3	TRBD2	TRBV11-1	many	CASSQPSGRARDTQYF	TGTGCCAGCAGCCAACCTAGCGGGAGGGCCAGGGATACGCAGTATTTT
TRBJ2-3	-	TRBV5-8	-	CASSWGGPDTQYF	TGTGCCAGCAGCTGGGGGGGGCCAGATACGCAGTATTTT
TRBJ1-2	-	TRBV5-4	-	CASSLGQRVGYTF	TGTGCCAGCAGCTTGGGACAGAGAGTTGGCTACACCTTC
TRBJ1-5	-	TRBV6-1	-	CASSDSRGLWQPQHF	TGTGCCAGCAGTGATTCGAGGGGGTTGTGGCAGCCCCAGCATTTT
TRBJ1-4	TRBD1	TRBV7-9	-	CASSHQTGFNEKLFF	TGTGCCAGCAGCCACCAGACAGGGTTTAATGAAAAACTGTTTTTT
TRBJ2-4	-	TRBV7-2	-	CASSPRVVAKNIQYF	TGTGCCAGCAGCCCCAGGGTTGTAGCCAAAAACATTCAGTACTTC
TRBJ1-2	TRBD1	TRBV7-8	-	CASSPSGTGVIGYTF	TGTGCCAGCAGCCCATCCGGGACAGGGGTAATTGGCTACACCTTC
TRBJ1-1	-	TRBV5-1	-	CASSLPRENTEAFF	TGCGCCAGCAGCTTGCCACGAGAGAACACTGAAGCTTTCTTT
TRBJ2-3	-	TRBV5-1	-	CASSLPRRDTQYF	TGCGCCAGCAGCTTGCCCCGCAGGGATACGCAGTATTTT
TRBJ1-5	-	TRBV30	-	CAWRARARQPQHF	TGTGCCTGGAGGGCGCGGGCAAGACAGCCCCAGCATTTT
TRBJ1-6	-	TRBV14	-	CASSQVQARRGSSYNSPLHF	TGTGCCAGCAGCCAAGTTCAGGCCCGGAGGGGCAGCTCCTATAATTCACCCCTCCACTTT
TRBJ2-1	TRBD2	TRBV5-1	once	CASSAGGYNEQFF	TGCGCCAGCAGCGCGGGGGGTTACAATGAGCAGTTCTTC
TRBJ2-7	TRBD2	TRBV28	-	CASSLILRLAGGEQYF	TGTGCCAGCAGTTTAATTTTGCGGCTAGCGGGGGGGGAACAGTACTTC
TRBJ2-7	-	TRBV5-4	-	CASSVDNQYEQYF	TGTGCCAGCAGCGTGGACAACCAATACGAGCAGTACTTC
TRBJ2-5	TRBD1	TRBV5-5	-	CASSLGGQGAQETQYF	TGTGCCAGCAGCTTGGGGGGACAGGGGGCCCAAGAGACCCAGTACTTC
TRBJ1-3	TRBD1	TRBV5-5	-	CASSSQGGRNTIYF	TGTGCCAGCAGCTCCCAGGGGGGACGAAACACCATATATTTT
TRBJ2-1	TRBD2	TRBV24-1	-	CATSDHTTGGEQFF	TGTGCCACCAGTGATCACACGACGGGGGGTGAGCAGTTCTTC
TRBJ1-1	TRBD1	TRBV5-1	once	CASSSQGTVNTEAFF	TGCGCCAGCAGCTCCCAGGGGACAGTGAACACTGAAGCTTTCTTT
TRBJ2-2	TRBD2	TRBV24-1	-	CATSPGLAGGMNTGELFF	TGTGCCACCAGCCCGGGACTAGCGGGAGGGATGAACACCGGGGAGCTGTTTTTT
TRBJ2-7	TRBD1	TRBV7-3	few	CASSQDREVDEQYF	TGTGCCAGCAGCCAGGACAGGGAGGTTGACGAGCAGTACTTC
TRBJ1-4	-	TRBV5-4	-	CASSSKEGANEKLFF	TGTGCCAGCAGCTCCAAAGAGGGGGCTAATGAAAAACTGTTTTTT
TRBJ1-1	-	TRBV30	once	CAWSVAGWGTEAFF	TGTGCCTGGAGTGTAGCAGGGTGGGGCACTGAAGCTTTCTTT
TRBJ2-7	-	TRBV5-4	-	CASSLPGVTYEQYF	TGTGCCAGCAGCTTGCCAGGGGTAACCTACGAGCAGTACTTC
TRBJ2-1	TRBD2	TRBV29-1	-	CSVEGGLAVYNEQFF	TGCAGCGTTGAAGGCGGACTAGCGGTCTACAATGAGCAGTTCTTC